The 5 T cell receptor beta chains below were found in one sample sequenced in a study of regulatory T cells in long-lasting Graves disease. Investigators prepared the TCR beta libraries by applying iRepertoire HTBI primers and Arm-PCR of CDR3 regions. TCRdb analysed the multiplex PCR reads with MiXCR anew, one entry per CDR3 protein. The sample holds roughly 450,000 distinct CDR3 sequences, 20% to 30% seen once. As to time point: persistent/refractory GD, antithyroid drugs over 5 years with positive TRAb. RNA isolated from PBMCs was used to make the TCR library. Sequenced material: peripheral blood mononuclear cells (PBMCs), taken when the disease was refractory, from a patient treated with antithyroid drugs. These receptor sequences come from a female donor with Graves disease.

This clonotype has more than one count but fewer than ten. V and J are TRBV28 and TRBJ2-3, with 14 bases identical to TRBD2. Per the germline V gene, CDR1 is MDHEN and CDR2 is SYDVKM. Unmatched junction bases numbered 7, after V lost 6 bases and J lost 2 bases. The CDR3 sequence is 17 residues long. CDR3 bases: TGTGCCAGCAGGAGGGGACTAGCGGGAGTCGACACAGATACGCAGTATTTT. The encoded protein is CASRRGLAGVDTDTQYF. The full variable domain, its missing parts supplied by reference TRBV28 and TRBJ2-3, is DVKVTQSSRYLVKRTGEKVFLECVQDMDHENMFWYRQDPGLGLRLIYFSYDVKMKEKGDIPEGYSVSREKKERFSLILESASTNQTSMYLCASRRGLAGVDTDTQYFGPGTRLTVL.

This clonotype was seen repeatedly, ten times or more. The rearrangement links TRBV11-2 to TRBJ1-1; D is unresolved. V lost 7 bases and J 2 bases, leaving 11 bases between the germline ends. Germline lookup yields CDR1 SGHAT and CDR2 FQNNGV. This CDR3 is 13 amino acids long. In DNA form, the CDR3 reads TGTGCCAGCACCCCCTTGGTAAACACTGAAGCTTTCTTT. Residues: CASTPLVNTEAFF.

This clonotype was seen many times. CDR3 nucleotide sequence: TGCAGCGTTGGTCAGAAACAAGAGACCCAGTACTTC. Translation gives CSVGQKQETQYF. This chain uses TRBV29-1 with TRBJ2-5; D not resolved. CDR1 and CDR2 (germline): SQVTM, ANQGSEA. V lost 4 bases and J lost 2, with 8 bases in between. CDR3 length: 12 residues.

The V and J genes are TRBV5-1 and TRBJ2-7; TRBD2 agrees at 14 bases. In germline, CDR1 is SGHRS, CDR2 YFSETQ. With 3 bases clipped from V and 7 bases from J, the junction kept 9 bases outside the gene matches. The length of the CDR3 is 16 residues. Written as DNA, the CDR3 is TGCGCCAGCAGCTCCAAGGGACTAGCGGGAGTTCATGAGCAGTACTTC. Protein sequence: CASSSKGLAGVHEQYF.

The chain joins TRBV10-3 to TRBJ1-3, with 10 bases that match TRBD1. Per germline, CDR1 ENHRY and CDR2 SYGVKD. Trimming removed 6 bases from V and 0 bases from J; junction bases left unmatched: 5. This CDR3 is 16 amino acids long. CDR3 DNA sequence: TGTGCCATCAGGGGGACAGGGGACAACTCTGGAAACACCATATATTTT. Translated, it gives CAIRGTGDNSGNTIYF.